This T cell receptor beta chain was sequenced for a study of human T cells and chemical hapten exposure. CDR1 and CDR2 (germline): SGHVS, FQNEAQ. This CDR3 comprises 16 residues. Trimming took 5 bases from V and 3 from J, leaving 20 bases between them. Documented time point: pre-sensitization, week 0. The treatment was: therapeutic diphenylcyclopropenone sensitization with weekly scalp DPC. MiXCR was run by TCRdb on the RACE reads, yielding one entry per CDR3 protein. The sample lists about 380,000 distinct CDR3 sequences; approximately 5.1% were seen once. This clonotype was detected many times. The sequence was collected from a woman aged 45-65 years with alopecia areata. Some clones in this sample may be carry-over from other donors' samples. The V gene is TRBV7-8, the J gene TRBJ2-7, with a tentative D call TRBD2 (5 bases). The sample in question was whole blood, obtained in connection with sensitization to the hapten diphenylcyclopropenone (DPC). As DNA, the CDR3 is TGTGCCAGCAGCGTGGTCCGGGGAGAAAGACTCTACGAGCAGTACTTC. Protein sequence: CASSVVRGERLYEQYF.